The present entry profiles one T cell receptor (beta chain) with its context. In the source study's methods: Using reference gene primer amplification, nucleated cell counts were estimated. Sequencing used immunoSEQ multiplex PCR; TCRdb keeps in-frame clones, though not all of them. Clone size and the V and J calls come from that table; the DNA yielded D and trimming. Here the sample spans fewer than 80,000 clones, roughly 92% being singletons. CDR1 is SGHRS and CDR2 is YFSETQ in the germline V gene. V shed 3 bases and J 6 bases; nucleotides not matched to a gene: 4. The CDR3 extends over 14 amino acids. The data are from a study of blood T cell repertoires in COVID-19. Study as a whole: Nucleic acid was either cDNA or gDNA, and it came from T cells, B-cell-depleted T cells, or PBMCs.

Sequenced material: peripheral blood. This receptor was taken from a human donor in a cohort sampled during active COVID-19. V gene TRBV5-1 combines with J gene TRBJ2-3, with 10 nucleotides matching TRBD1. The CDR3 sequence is CASSSGQGPDTQYF. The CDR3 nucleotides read TGCGCCAGCAGCTCGGGACAGGGGCCCGATACGCAGTATTTT.